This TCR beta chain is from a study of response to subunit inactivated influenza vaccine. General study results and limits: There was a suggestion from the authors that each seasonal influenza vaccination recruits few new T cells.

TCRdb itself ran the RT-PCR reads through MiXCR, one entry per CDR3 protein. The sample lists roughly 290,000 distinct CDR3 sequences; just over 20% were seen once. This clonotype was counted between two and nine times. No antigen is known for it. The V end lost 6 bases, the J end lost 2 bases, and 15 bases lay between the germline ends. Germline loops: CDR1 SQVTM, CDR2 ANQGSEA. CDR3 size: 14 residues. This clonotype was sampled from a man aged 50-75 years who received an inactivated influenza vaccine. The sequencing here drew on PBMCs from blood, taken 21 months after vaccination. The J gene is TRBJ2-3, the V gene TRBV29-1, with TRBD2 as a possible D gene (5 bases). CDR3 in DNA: TGCAGCGTCGAGTGGGGAGCGAACACAGATACGCAGTATTTT. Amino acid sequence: CSVEWGANTDTQYF.